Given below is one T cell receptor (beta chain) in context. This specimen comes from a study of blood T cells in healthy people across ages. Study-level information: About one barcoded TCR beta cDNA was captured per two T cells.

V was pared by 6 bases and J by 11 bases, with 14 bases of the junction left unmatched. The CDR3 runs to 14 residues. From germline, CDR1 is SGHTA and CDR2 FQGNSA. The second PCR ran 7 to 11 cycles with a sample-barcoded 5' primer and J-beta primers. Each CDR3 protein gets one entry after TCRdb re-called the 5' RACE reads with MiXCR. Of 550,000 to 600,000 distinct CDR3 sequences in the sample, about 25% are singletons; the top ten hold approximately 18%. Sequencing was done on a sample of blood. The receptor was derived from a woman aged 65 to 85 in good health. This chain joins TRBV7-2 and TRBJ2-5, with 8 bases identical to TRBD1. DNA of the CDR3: TGTGCCAGCAGTCCGGACAGGGTCGGCTACGGGCAGTACTTC. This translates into CASSPDRVGYGQYF. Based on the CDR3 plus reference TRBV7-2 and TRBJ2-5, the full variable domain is GAGVSQSPSNKVTEKGKDVELRCDPISGHTALYWYRQSLGQGLEFLIYFQGNSAPDKSGLPSDRFSAERTGGSVSTLTIQRTQQEDSAVYLCASSPDRVGYGQYFGPGTRLLVL.